These 32 T cell receptor beta chains were sequenced from one sample in a study of cytomegalovirus exposure and HLA in healthy donors. Primers: 60 Vbeta forward and 13 Jbeta reverse. Measured with immunoSEQ multiplex PCR; TCRdb has only the in-frame clones, and not every one. Among some 150,000 clones listed, roughly four fifths were seen once. Sequencing was carried out using PBMCs. These receptors were taken from a man in his forties or fifties in good health and CMV-seropositive.

This chain uses TRBV4-2 with TRBJ1-2; D remains unclear. CDR3 size: 15 residues. V lost 0 bases and J lost 4, with 12 bases in between. The germline V gene encodes CDR1 LGHNA and CDR2 YNFKEQ. The CDR3 DNA sequence: TGTGCCAGCAGCCAAGAAACAGACCGGGGCTATGGCTACACCTTC. This sequence encodes CASSQETDRGYGYTF.

A word on this clone: Other DNA sequences in the same sample also yield this CDR3. This chain joins TRBV19 and TRBJ2-1; tentative D call: TRBD2 (5 bases). Germline assignment: CDR1 LNHDA and CDR2 SQIVND (reference sequence). CDR3 length equals 14 residues. V dropped 1 base and J dropped 2 bases, with 6 bases sitting between them. The DNA for the CDR3 is TGTGCCAGTAGTATAGGGGGAGCCTACAATGAGCAGTTCTTC. It specifies CASSIGGAYNEQFF.

This sequence joins TRBV19 and TRBJ1-3, with 9 positions matching TRBD1. After removal of 5 bases from V and 7 bases from J, the junction contained 0 bases not matched to a gene. The CDR3 spans 12 residues. The germline gives CDR1 LNHDA, CDR2 SQIVND (reference sequence). CDR3 sequence reads: CASSGQGNTIYF. The CDR3 nucleotides read TGTGCCAGTAGTGGACAGGGGAACACCATATATTTT.

The chain carries TRBV30 and TRBJ1-1, with D perhaps matching TRBD1 (6 bases). The V end lost 4 bases, the J end lost 7 bases, and 10 bases lay between the germline ends. Germline CDR1 and CDR2: GTSNPN and SVGIG (reference sequence). CDR3 size: 11 residues. The DNA for the CDR3 is TGTGCCTGGATGAAGACAGGTGAAGCTTTCTTT. Translated, it gives CAWMKTGEAFF.

The chain couples TRBV15 to TRBJ1-2, with 7 bases matching TRBD1. After removal of 4 bases from V and 7 bases from J, the junction contained 6 bases not matched to a gene. Germline CDR1 reads LNHNV; CDR2 reads YYDKDF (reference sequence). The CDR3 is made up of 13 amino acids. The CDR3 loop is CATSTDRVAGYTF. As DNA, the CDR3 is TGTGCCACCAGCACCGACAGGGTAGCTGGCTACACCTTC.

This rearrangement joins TRBV5-1 to TRBJ1-5; D is uncertain. V lost 1 base and J lost 3, with 8 bases in between. This CDR3 spans 14 amino acids. Germline V gene sequence: CDR1 SGHRS, CDR2 YFSETQ. CDR3: CASSLLGNNQPQHF. Written as DNA, the CDR3 is TGCGCCAGCAGCTTGCTCGGGAACAATCAGCCCCAGCATTTT. The full variable domain, with the rest looked up from reference TRBV5-1 and TRBJ1-5, is KAGVTQTPRYLIKTRGQQVTLSCSPISGHRSVSWYQQTPGQGLQFLFEYFSETQRNKGNFPGRFSGRQFSNSRSEMNVSTLELGDSALYLCASSLLGNNQPQHFGDGTRLSIL.

The rearrangement joins TRBV5-1 to TRBJ2-4; possible D gene TRBD2, 6 bases. The ends were cut back, 4 bases at V and 9 bases at J, with 17 bases in the middle. The CDR3 has 14 residues. Germline loops: CDR1 SGHRS, CDR2 YFSETQ. The CDR3 region is CASSIATGEAIQYF. As DNA, the CDR3 is TGCGCCAGCAGCATCGCGACGGGGGAGGCCATTCAGTACTTC.

The chain links TRBV7-2 to TRBJ2-1, with D hard to call. This CDR3 is 11 amino acids long. The V end lost 5 bases, the J end lost 6 bases, and 5 bases lay between the germline ends. Germline V gene data show CDR1 as SGHTA and CDR2 as FQGNSA. The CDR3 nucleotides are TGTGCCAGCAGCCTCAGCAATGAGCAGTTCTTC. The encoded protein is CASSLSNEQFF.

The chain joins TRBV29-1 to TRBJ2-7; D unclear. The CDR3 is 11 amino acids. Germline CDR1 and CDR2: SQVTM and ANQGSEA. Trimming stripped 7 bases from V and 6 bases from J, with 13 bases between. CDR3 amino acids: CSAHSSGEQYF. As DNA, the CDR3 is TGCAGCGCGCACAGTTCTGGCGAGCAGTACTTC.

The chain is built from TRBV28 and TRBJ1-1; D is unresolved. V was shortened by 5 bases and J by 6 bases, with 19 bases between the two germline ends. The CDR3 is 15 residues long. Germline assignment: CDR1 MDHEN and CDR2 SYDVKM. The CDR3 DNA is TGTGCCAGCAGTCCGCCCCTAGGCACCCATCCTGAAGCTTTCTTT. This encodes CASSPPLGTHPEAFF.

The V and J genes are TRBV6-1 and TRBJ1-2; 7 bases fit TRBD1. Germline CDR1 reads MNHNS; CDR2 reads SASEGT. V trimming: 7 bases; J trimming: 8 bases; junction bases outside the gene matches: 10. The CDR3 runs to 13 residues. CDR3 protein: CASTPDRVRGYTF. CDR3 coding DNA: TGTGCCAGCACCCCCGACAGGGTACGAGGCTACACCTTC.

V gene TRBV4-3 combines with J gene TRBJ1-6; D remains ambiguous. The CDR3 is made up of 14 amino acids. The V end was cut by 0 bases, the J end by 10 bases, with 10 bases between. Germline CDR1 is LGHNA and CDR2 is YSLEER. The CDR3 bases are TGCGCCAGCAGCCAAGAGGGCCGAGGGTCACCCCTCCACTTT. This translates into CASSQEGRGSPLHF.

This chain connects TRBV5-6 to TRBJ1-1, with 11 bases that match TRBD1. The CDR3 totals 13 residues. Germline lookup yields CDR1 SGHDT and CDR2 YYEEEE. V lost 2 bases to trimming and J lost 8 bases; unmatched junction nucleotides: 2. The CDR3 region is CASSFRDRGEAFF. CDR3 DNA sequence: TGTGCCAGCAGCTTCCGGGACAGGGGGGAAGCTTTCTTT.

This clone was seen a handful of times. The chain combines TRBV4-3 with TRBJ2-7; 8 bases fit TRBD2. The V and J ends lost 3 bases and 4 bases, in that order; junction bases with no gene match: 8. The CDR3 runs 15 residues. Germline CDR1 is LGHNA and CDR2 is YSLEER. Written as DNA, the CDR3 is TGCGCCAGCAGCCAGGAACGGGGGGGCAGATACGAGCAGTACTTC. This translates into CASSQERGGRYEQYF.

The V and J genes are TRBV7-6 and TRBJ2-5, with 14 bases identical to TRBD2. J lost 5 bases, V lost 2 bases, and 1 base had no gene match. CDR1 is SGHVS, CDR2 FNYEAQ, per germline. This CDR3 has 15 residues. CDR3 sequence (DNA): TGTGCCAGCAGCTTAAGGACTAGCGGGGGGGAGACCCAGTACTTC. Encoded protein: CASSLRTSGGETQYF. The whole variable domain, filled in from reference TRBV7-6 and TRBJ2-5, reads GAGVSQSPRYKVTKRGQDVALRCDPISGHVSLYWYRQALGQGPEFLTYFNYEAQQDKSGLPNDRFSAERPEGSISTLTIQRTEQRDSAMYRCASSLRTSGGETQYFGPGTRLLVL.

The V call is TRBV5-1, the J call TRBJ2-3; a possible D gene is TRBD2 (6 bases). Trimming took off 0 bases at V and 1 base at J, with 18 bases between the two ends. The length of the CDR3 is 18 residues. Germline CDR1 reads SGHRS; CDR2 reads YFSETQ. CDR3 sequence reads: CASSLDTGVSVRTDTQYF. The CDR3 DNA reads TGCGCCAGCAGCTTGGATACGGGAGTTAGTGTGCGCACAGATACGCAGTATTTT.

This clone was seen a few times. The chain links TRBV7-6 to TRBJ1-2, with 7 bases lining up with TRBD1. The CDR3 spans 15 residues. In germline, CDR1 is SGHVS, CDR2 FNYEAQ. After removal of 4 bases from V and 2 bases from J, the junction contained 7 bases not matched to a gene. The CDR3: CASSSDRDFNYGYTF. The CDR3 DNA reads TGTGCCAGCAGCTCTGACAGGGATTTCAACTATGGCTACACCTTC. Full variable domain (missing parts from reference TRBV7-6 and TRBJ1-2): GAGVSQSPRYKVTKRGQDVALRCDPISGHVSLYWYRQALGQGPEFLTYFNYEAQQDKSGLPNDRFSAERPEGSISTLTIQRTEQRDSAMYRCASSSDRDFNYGYTFGSGTRLTVV.

The chain recombines TRBV5-6 with TRBJ2-1; D is possibly TRBD2 (6 bases). The V end was cut by 0 bases, the J end by 8 bases, with 12 bases between. The CDR3 consists of 14 residues. Germline V gene data show CDR1 as SGHDT and CDR2 as YYEEEE. The CDR3 reads CASSLGRGAHEQFF. The CDR3 coding sequence is TGTGCCAGCAGCTTGGGGCGGGGCGCCCATGAGCAGTTCTTC.

This chain uses TRBV19 with TRBJ2-3, with 8 nucleotides matching TRBD1. CDR3 size: 13 residues. The germline CDR1 and CDR2 sequences are LNHDA and SQIVND (reference sequence). The V gene end was trimmed by 3 bases and the J gene end by 6 bases; junction bases not matched to a gene: 2. The CDR3 DNA is TGTGCCAGTAGTATGACAGGGGACGATACGCAGTATTTT. Translated: CASSMTGDDTQYF. Variable domain in full (rest from reference TRBV19 and TRBJ2-3): DGGITQSPKYLFRKEGQNVTLSCEQNLNHDAMYWYRQDPGQGLRLIYYSQIVNDFQKGDIAEGYSVSREKKESFPLTVTSAQKNPTAFYLCASSMTGDDTQYFGPGTRLTVL.

This clone appeared a few times. This chain uses TRBV7-9 with TRBJ1-1, with 7 bases fitting TRBD1. The germline CDR1 and CDR2 sequences are SEHNR and FQNEAQ (reference sequence). J was trimmed by 0 bases and V by 5 bases; bases with no gene match: 12. This CDR3 spans 17 amino acids. CDR3 region: CASSPKSGGSMNTEAFF. For the CDR3, the DNA is TGTGCCAGCAGCCCAAAGTCAGGGGGGAGTATGAACACTGAAGCTTTCTTT.

This rearrangement joins TRBV25-1 to TRBJ1-4; 8 bases line up with TRBD1. CDR3 length equals 14 residues. Looked up from germline, CDR1 is MGHDK and CDR2 is SYGVNS. V lost 2 bases, J lost 7 bases, and 3 bases stayed unmatched. The CDR3 DNA reads as TGTGCCAGCAGTGAAGTAGACAGGGGTGAAAAACTGTTTTTT. Translated, it gives CASSEVDRGEKLFF. The full variable domain, its missing parts supplied by reference TRBV25-1 and TRBJ1-4, is EADIYQTPRYLVIGTGKKITLECSQTMGHDKMYWYQQDPGMELHLIHYSYGVNSTEKGDLSSESTVSRIRTEHFPLTLESARPSHTSQYLCASSEVDRGEKLFFGSGTQLSVL.

The chain couples TRBV7-9 to TRBJ2-1; perhaps TRBD1 as D (6 bases). This CDR3 comprises 16 residues. Looked up from germline, CDR1 is SEHNR and CDR2 is FQNEAQ (reference sequence). The ends were cut back, 2 bases at V and 0 bases at J, with 11 bases in the middle. CDR3 bases: TGTGCCAGCAGCTTATTCGGGACACCCTCCTACAATGAGCAGTTCTTC. Protein product: CASSLFGTPSYNEQFF.

This clone was recorded a few times. V usage is TRBV19 and J usage is TRBJ2-1; 10 nucleotides line up with TRBD2. V lost 7 bases to trimming and J lost 7 bases; unmatched junction nucleotides: 7. The V gene's germline CDR1 is LNHDA and CDR2 SQIVND (reference sequence). The CDR3 contains 14 residues. Here the CDR3 DNA reads TGTGCCAGTAAATTTCCTAGCGGGAGTAATGAGCAGTTCTTC. It is translated as CASKFPSGSNEQFF. The variable domain in full, with the rest retrieved from reference TRBV19 and TRBJ2-1, is DGGITQSPKYLFRKEGQNVTLSCEQNLNHDAMYWYRQDPGQGLRLIYYSQIVNDFQKGDIAEGYSVSREKKESFPLTVTSAQKNPTAFYLCASKFPSGSNEQFFGPGTRLTVL.

The chain uses TRBV2 and TRBJ2-1; D perhaps matches TRBD2 (5 bases). Germline V gene sequence: CDR1 SNHLY, CDR2 FYNNEI. Deletions cut 1 base from V and 0 bases from J, with 16 bases between. The CDR3 sequence is 18 residues long. In DNA, the CDR3 is TGTGCCAGCAGTGAAGAATGGGGAGCGGAGCTCTCCTACAATGAGCAGTTCTTC. Protein product: CASSEEWGAELSYNEQFF.

The chain links TRBV28 to TRBJ2-1; 7 nucleotides agree with TRBD2. Germline CDR1 MDHEN, CDR2 SYDVKM. Trimming cost V 4 bases and J 9 bases; bases outside gene matches: 6. The length of the CDR3 is 13 residues. In DNA, the CDR3 is TGTGCCAGCAGTTCCCGACTAGCTGGTGAGCAGTTCTTC. Translated, it gives CASSSRLAGEQFF. Using reference TRBV28 and TRBJ2-1 for the parts outside the CDR3, the full variable domain is DVKVTQSSRYLVKRTGEKVFLECVQDMDHENMFWYRQDPGLGLRLIYFSYDVKMKEKGDIPEGYSVSREKKERFSLILESASTNQTSMYLCASSSRLAGEQFFGPGTRLTVL.

This chain uses TRBV10-3 with TRBJ1-2, with D perhaps matching TRBD1 (6 bases). The CDR3 runs to 13 residues. V lost 7 bases to trimming and J lost 2 bases, with 11 bases between them. Germline CDR1 is ENHRY and CDR2 is SYGVKD. CDR3 nucleotide sequence: TGTGCCATCACCCCCGACAGGAACTATGGCTACACCTTC. Its translation is CAITPDRNYGYTF.

The rearrangement links TRBV29-1 to TRBJ1-5; TRBD1 might be the D (5 bases). From germline, CDR1 is SQVTM and CDR2 ANQGSEA. Trimming cost V 7 bases and J 4 bases, with 11 bases left between them. The CDR3 covers 12 residues. As DNA, the CDR3 is TGCAGCGGGGGGGGAGGGAATCAGCCCCAGCATTTT. Encoded protein: CSGGGGNQPQHF.

The chain employs TRBV7-9 and TRBJ2-2; D ambiguous. Per the germline V gene, CDR1 is SEHNR and CDR2 is FQNEAQ (reference sequence). Trimming pared 10 bases from V and 0 bases from J, leaving 3 bases between. The CDR3 is 11 amino acids. This CDR3 reads CATSNTGELFF. The CDR3 DNA reads TGTGCCACCTCGAACACCGGGGAGCTGTTTTTT. Combining the CDR3 with reference TRBV7-9 and TRBJ2-2 gives the whole variable domain DTGVSQNPRHKITKRGQNVTFRCDPISEHNRLYWYRQTLGQGPEFLTYFQNEAQLEKSRLLSDRFSAERPKGSFSTLEIQRTEQGDSAMYLCATSNTGELFFGEGSRLTVL.

The chain couples TRBV30 to TRBJ1-1; D ambiguous. Germline CDR1 GTSNPN, CDR2 SVGIG (reference sequence). Trimming pared 4 bases from V and 5 bases from J, leaving 14 bases between. The CDR3 totals 13 residues. DNA of the CDR3: TGTGCCTGGACCGTAGGCGGGTGGACTGAAGCTTTCTTT. This codes for CAWTVGGWTEAFF.

This chain uses TRBV4-2 with TRBJ2-3; TRBD2 matches 11 bases. V was clipped by 4 bases and J by 5 bases; unmatched bases: 14. This CDR3 region has 18 residues. Germline V lookup: CDR1 LGHNA, CDR2 YNFKEQ. DNA of the CDR3: TGTGCCAGCAGCCGCCGCGGGGCTAGCGGGGGGCCCCTAGATACGCAGTATTTT. Translated: CASSRRGASGGPLDTQYF.

The J gene is TRBJ2-7, the V gene TRBV19, with D perhaps TRBD1 (5 bases). Germline lookup yields CDR1 LNHDA and CDR2 SQIVND (reference sequence). Trimming left V 0 bases short and J 3 bases short, with 15 bases between. The CDR3 covers 16 residues. CDR3 nucleotides: TGTGCCAGTAGTATAGATCCGGCGCAGGGTCACTACGAGCAGTACTTC. Encoded protein: CASSIDPAQGHYEQYF. Complete variable domain (other parts from reference TRBV19 and TRBJ2-7): DGGITQSPKYLFRKEGQNVTLSCEQNLNHDAMYWYRQDPGQGLRLIYYSQIVNDFQKGDIAEGYSVSREKKESFPLTVTSAQKNPTAFYLCASSIDPAQGHYEQYFGPGTRLTVT.

This clone was observed a handful of times. J is TRBJ2-4 and V is TRBV18; TRBD1 matches at 8 bases. From germline, CDR1 is KGHSH and CDR2 LQKENI. This CDR3 region has 14 residues. V lost 3 bases and J lost 12; bases outside the gene matches: 10. CDR3 loop: CASSPPGQVDSQYF. DNA for the CDR3: TGTGCCAGCTCACCCCCGGGACAGGTGGACAGTCAGTACTTC.